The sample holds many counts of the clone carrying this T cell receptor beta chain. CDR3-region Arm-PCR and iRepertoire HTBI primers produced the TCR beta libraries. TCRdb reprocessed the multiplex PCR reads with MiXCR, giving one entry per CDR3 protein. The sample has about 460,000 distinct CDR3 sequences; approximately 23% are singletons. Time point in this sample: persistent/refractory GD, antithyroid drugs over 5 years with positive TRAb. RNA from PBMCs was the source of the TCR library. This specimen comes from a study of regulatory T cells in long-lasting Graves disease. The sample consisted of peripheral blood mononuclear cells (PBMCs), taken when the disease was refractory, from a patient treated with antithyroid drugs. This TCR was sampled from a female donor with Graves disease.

CDR3 loop: CSASTASGNTIYF. In DNA, the CDR3 is TGCAGCGCCTCGACAGCCTCTGGAAACACCATATATTTT. V is TRBV29-1 and J is TRBJ1-3; D is perhaps TRBD1 (5 bases). Germline values: CDR1 SQVTM, CDR2 ANQGSEA. CDR3 size: 13 residues. Trimming stripped 7 bases from V and 0 bases from J, with 10 bases between.